One sample yielded the 20 T cell receptor beta chains listed below, sequenced in a study of monozygotic twins with inflammatory bowel disease. TCRdb reanalyzed the 5' RACE reads, giving one entry per CDR3 protein sequence and no DNA. The sample data list roughly 300,000 distinct CDR3 sequences. Sequencing was performed on blood. The receptor source for this set is a human donor with ulcerative colitis or Crohn's disease, or a healthy co-twin of an affected twin (not recorded which).

The CDR3 is CASSSIVDEQYF. The chain carries TRBV18 and TRBJ2-7; checking the TCRdb D call of TRBD2 is not possible without DNA. The CDR3 length is 12 residues. Germline V CDR1 and CDR2: KGHSH, LQKENI.

This sequence joins TRBV20-1 and TRBJ2-1; TCRdb's D gene call, TRBD2, goes unchecked for lack of DNA. The V gene's germline CDR1 is DFQATT and CDR2 SNEGSKA (reference sequence). This CDR3 contains 14 residues. The CDR3 is CSARVLAGTIEQFF.

The rearrangement links TRBV18 to TRBJ2-1; TCRdb's assignment of TRBD2 cannot be checked, as there is no DNA. The CDR3 sequence is 14 residues long. Germline assignment: CDR1 KGHSH and CDR2 LQKENI. The CDR3 reads CASYNGGLPNEQFF.

The gene calls are TRBV12-3 or TRBV12-4 and TRBJ1-5; TCRdb outputs TRBD1, but without DNA this stays unchecked. The CDR3 is 16 amino acids. The CDR3 sequence is CASSFRGGRGNQPQHF.

V and J are TRBV20-1 and TRBJ2-7; TCRdb lists TRBD1, though no DNA is available to test this call. CDR3 length: 14 amino acids. CDR1 is DFQATT, CDR2 SNEGSKA, per germline (reference sequence). This CDR3 is CSASTGGAAYEQYF.

The chain is built from TRBV9 and TRBJ1-1. Germline CDR1 reads SGDLS; CDR2 reads YYNGEE. The CDR3 is made up of 12 amino acids. The CDR3 spells CASSPQESAAFF.

The genes are TRBV28 and TRBJ2-1; the D call of TRBD1 rests on TCRdb alone, since no DNA is present to check it. The CDR3 covers 16 residues. Germline CDR1 is MDHEN and CDR2 is SYDVKM. CDR3: CASSSPAGQTYNEQFF.

The chain links TRBV5-1 to TRBJ2-1; as DNA is missing, the TRBD2 call by TCRdb cannot be tested. The CDR3 consists of 16 residues. The germline V gene encodes CDR1 SGHRS and CDR2 YFSETQ. The CDR3 region is CASSLVPSGEYNEQFF.

The chain has TRBV6-5 and TRBJ2-5; TCRdb proposes TRBD1, but this gene call is untestable without DNA. Germline lookup yields CDR1 MNHEY and CDR2 SVGAGI. The CDR3 loop spans 13 amino acids. CDR3 sequence reads: CAAGRGSGETQYF.

This chain connects TRBV28 to TRBJ2-2; TCRdb reports TRBD1, a call that lacks DNA to check it against. The germline CDR1 and CDR2 sequences are MDHEN and SYDVKM. The CDR3 totals 17 residues. Here the CDR3 reads CASSLRDKWMSAGELFF.

This chain links TRBV7-9 with TRBJ1-4; TCRdb designates TRBD1, a call that cannot be tested without DNA. This CDR3 comprises 14 residues. Germline CDR1 and CDR2: SEHNR and FQNEAQ (reference sequence). The CDR3 spells CASSSYRDEEKLFF.

The J gene is TRBJ2-3, the V gene TRBV5-1; TCRdb selects TRBD1, and the lack of DNA leaves this call unchecked. The CDR3 length is 15 residues. Germline V gives CDR1 SGHRS, CDR2 YFSETQ. This chain's CDR3 is CASSLEAGATDTQYF.

The chain couples TRBV28 to TRBJ1-1; TCRdb lists TRBD1, though no DNA is available to test this call. CDR1 and CDR2 from the germline V gene are MDHEN and SYDVKM. The CDR3 spans 15 residues. The CDR3 spells CASSNLQGGDTEAFF.

Here the CDR3 reads CASSERYGTEAFF. This sequence joins TRBV6-1 and TRBJ1-1. CDR1 MNHNS and CDR2 SASEGT come from the germline V gene. This CDR3 is 13 amino acids long.

The chain uses TRBV12-3 or TRBV12-4 and TRBJ2-7. The CDR3 sequence is 14 residues long. The CDR3 loop is CASSLPESGYEQYF.

This rearrangement joins TRBV28 to TRBJ1-5; the TCRdb D gene call, TRBD1, has no DNA to confirm it. CDR1 MDHEN and CDR2 SYDVKM come from the germline V gene. The CDR3 spans 16 residues. The CDR3 loop is CASIRGGGPDDQPQHF.

The chain carries TRBV12-3 or TRBV12-4 and TRBJ2-4; TCRdb's assignment of TRBD2 cannot be checked, as there is no DNA. This CDR3 contains 19 residues. The CDR3 is CASSSNGGALAVAKNIQYF.

This rearrangement joins TRBV25-1 to TRBJ2-3. Germline V gene lookup returns CDR1 MGHDK and CDR2 SYGVNS. This CDR3 spans 15 amino acids. The CDR3 sequence: CASSEFGTNTDTQYF.

The V and J genes are TRBV20-1 and TRBJ2-3. From germline, CDR1 is DFQATT and CDR2 SNEGSKA (reference sequence). The CDR3 spans 12 residues. The CDR3 loop reads CSTSDGTDTQYF.

V usage is TRBV12-3 or TRBV12-4 and J usage is TRBJ2-2. The CDR3 spans 16 residues. This chain's CDR3 is CATTGAESEAVGELFF.